The count of the clone carrying this T cell receptor beta chain is one. CD8 cells regarded as naive lacked CD45RO, were positively chosen for CCR7, and omitted terminally differentiated effector memory CD45RA+ cells. This specimen belongs to a study of shared clonotypes between healthy human individuals. The CDR3 loop spans 22 amino acids. The junction had 16 bases not matched to a gene; V was cut back by 0 bases and J by 1 base. Looked up from germline, CDR1 is SGDLS and CDR2 is YYNGEE. The run depth of the assay was deep. Each subset's genomic DNA was shared equally among a number of immunoSEQ plates. Measured with immunoSEQ multiplex PCR; TCRdb has only the in-frame clones, and not every one. The sample holds over 800,000 clones; over 90% are singletons and the top ten take approximately 25%.

Sequencing input: naive CD8+ T cells sorted from blood. V gene TRBV9 combines with J gene TRBJ2-1; 13 bases agree with TRBD2. The TCR originated in a man under 40 in good health. CDR3 amino acids: CASSVGLGGLAGVVWSYNEQFF. DNA of the CDR3: TGTGCCAGCAGCGTAGGTCTTGGTGGACTAGCGGGAGTAGTTTGGTCCTACAATGAGCAGTTCTTC.